This paragraph covers one T cell receptor beta chain sequence. This receptor's antigen is unknown. It has no much larger one-base neighbor in the sample; base qualities were not kept. CDR1 and CDR2, looked up from the germline V gene, are LGHNA and YSLEER. V and J are truncated by 6 bases and 2 bases respectively, leaving an intervening sequence of 10 bases. The CDR3 goes from the cysteine to the phenylalanine over 13 residues. This entry keeps only the CDR3 DNA: 39 bases, framed from base 1. The sample comes from a study of cytotoxic CD8 clonotypes in ibrutinib-treated CLL (dated by TCRdb to about 2021). Background for the entire study: In this cohort, some 16 patients were treatment-naive and more than 9 were relapsed/refractory, while approximately 18 had unmutated IGHV. Partial responses were observed in 24 patients and complete responses in 2; after a median follow-up of 68 months, remission was maintained in around 14 patients and progression was observed in some 12. The response samples were drawn at a median of roughly twelve months into treatment, with a range of roughly 6 to 36 months. On average, each sample had roughly 260,000 productive templates and more than 75,000 productive rearrangements. Longitudinal samples were obtainable from about 30% of the 86 participants in the trial. Cryopreserved peripheral blood mononuclear cells were collected before treatment, at response, and at either disease progression or sustained remission. All remission and progressive disease samples were collected while patients were still receiving ibrutinib. Overall study results and their limits: Baseline clonality exceeded that of age-matched healthy donors and correlated strongly with circulating CD8+ T-cell counts. Public clonotypes were rare and either shrank or stayed stable during treatment, and the rise in clonality at ibrutinib response reflected expansion of private clonotypes. Sustained-remission and progressing patients did not have matched sampling times, and lymph node repertoires were not examined. Clonality increased at ibrutinib response, stayed stable in sustained remission, and fell back toward baseline at progression.

In the paper's terms, the time point label means: approximately 25 months on ibrutinib. For TCR beta library preparation, around 1.8 micrograms of genomic DNA were extracted from the cryopreserved PBMCs. Longitudinal blood samples from CLL patients on ibrutinib monotherapy were analyzed using high-throughput TCR beta sequencing. The patients took part in an open-label, single-center phase 2 trial of ibrutinib monotherapy. The goal of deep resolution MiSeq sequencing was a depth between 1 in 1 million and 1 in 200,000 T cells, and coverage averaged 10x per clonotype. The immunoSEQ hsTCRB Kit was used to generate the TCR beta libraries. The authors' analysis ran thus. Data were analyzed with ImmunoSEQ Data Assistant and ImmunoSEQ Analyzer, with V, D and J genes assigned per IMGT definitions. Clonality, which ranges from 0 to 1, was calculated by subtracting the normalized Shannon entropy of productive rearrangement frequencies from one. Only overrepresented clonotypes making up at least 0.05% of each patient's repertoire were included in the public clonotype analysis. Repertoires from about a dozen age-matched healthy donors in immuneACCESS were used as clonality controls. As stored in TCRdb, this immuneACCESS dataset retains in-frame rearrangements with V and J assigned. A fraction of the clones does not appear; measured against another copy, unresolved V genes explain less than half of the discrepancy, and the remainder lacks a known reason. V, J and clone size reflect that table, while D and trimming were determined from the DNA. In all, the sample holds around 29,000 clones, and about three quarters of those were seen once. The top ten constitute approximately 58% of the sample.

Material: PBMCs, obtained after 24 months of ibrutinib treatment. Here the chain combines TRBV4-3 and TRBJ1-2; a weak D assignment points to TRBD1 (6 bases agree). The receptor's source is a human donor with chronic lymphocytic leukemia. The nucleotide sequence is given as TGCGCCAGCAGTCATACAGGGAACTATGGCTACACCTTC. This codes for CASSHTGNYGYTF.